This record covers a single T cell receptor beta chain. CDR3 size: 15 residues. Germline values: CDR1 SGDLS, CDR2 YYNGEE. V shed 0 bases and J shed 7 bases, with 11 bases lying between them. Each CDR3 protein gets one entry after TCRdb re-called the RT-PCR reads with MiXCR. Among hundreds of thousands of distinct CDR3 sequences, 13% to 15% were seen once, and the ten largest hold roughly 11%. The data derive from a study of patients and donors after allogeneic stem cell transplantation. Sequencing was carried out using blood, either unsorted or a sorted T cell fraction (not recorded which). This rearrangement joins TRBV9 to TRBJ1-6; D possibly corresponds to TRBD1 (5 bases). The receptor was derived from a human donor who was either an allogeneic HSCT recipient or a stem cell or donor lymphocyte infusion donor (not recorded which). It is not recorded whose cells these are; they may come from a transplant donor. CDR3: CASSVVGTPNSPLHF. The CDR3 DNA is TGTGCCAGCAGCGTAGTGGGGACCCCCAATTCACCCCTCCACTTT.